This T cell receptor (beta chain) was recorded in a study of blood T cell repertoires in COVID-19. About the research overall: Italy, Spain and the United States were the sources of the convalescent and acute COVID-19 samples.

V lost 6 bases and J lost 4, with 12 bases in between. The CDR3 is made up of 13 amino acids. The germline CDR1 and CDR2 sequences are MNHEY and SVGEGT. Data came from immunoSEQ multiplex PCR; TCRdb stores just in-frame clones and leaves some out. The data contain around 130,000 clones, about 80% of them singletons. This clone was detected a few times. Sequencing used peripheral blood. The clonotype was recovered from a woman in her 50s with acute or convalescent COVID-19. The V and J genes are TRBV6-2 or TRBV6-3 and TRBJ1-2; weak D call: TRBD1 (6 bases). CDR3 in amino acids: CASSPPQGYGYTF. DNA for the CDR3: TGTGCCAGCAGCCCTCCACAGGGCTATGGCTACACCTTC.